The 30 T cell receptor beta chains in this list originate from one sample, sequenced in a study of tissue T cells after allogeneic stem cell transplantation. Described time point: mouse harvest day 14 after allogeneic transplant. Tail vein injection delivered 10^7 T-cell-depleted bone marrow cells and 10^6 splenic CD5+ T cells. Only in-frame clones appear in the TCRdb table, and some are missing; sequencing was by immunoSEQ multiplex PCR. Of about 3,100 clones listed, about 50% were seen once; the top ten hold roughly 16%. What was sequenced was gut tissue. The receptor source for this set is a female BALB/c mouse given C57BL/6 T cells with graft-versus-host disease after an allogeneic hematopoietic cell transplant.

Comment on this clone: Gene names and germline match the mouse. The read terminates 1 residue ahead of where the CDR3 ends, so the germline J gene completes it. The chain is built from TRBV13-2 and TRBJ2-7; 8 bases fit TRBD2. Germline V gene sequence: CDR1 NNHNN, CDR2 SYGAGS (reference sequence). The CDR3 is 14 amino acids. Trimming cost V 2 bases and J 3 bases; bases outside gene matches: 4. The DNA read from the CDR3 is TGTGCCAGCGGTGAAGGGGGGGCCTTCTATGAACAGTAC. Amino acid sequence: CASGEGGAFYEQY. The complete CDR3 sequence is CASGEGGAFYEQYF.

This clone has only a few counts. Gene names and germline match the mouse. CDR3 sequence: CASGDAPGTGIEQYF. The covered CDR3 bases are TGTGCCAGCGGTGATGCCCCCGGGACAGGGATTGAACAGTAC. V usage is TRBV13-2 and J usage is TRBJ2-7, with 9 bases lining up with TRBD1. The observed sequence ends 1 residue before the CDR3 terminus, with the missing tail filled in from the germline J gene. Germline assignment: CDR1 NNHNN and CDR2 SYGAGS (reference sequence). The V gene end was trimmed by 0 bases and the J gene end by 6 bases; junction bases not matched to a gene: 7. The CDR3 is made up of 15 amino acids.

Note on this clone: Germline and genes here are mouse. The read finishes 1 residue shy of the CDR3 end, and the germline J gene is used to complete it. The genes are TRBV20 and TRBJ2-1; no clear D. CDR1 and CDR2 (germline): GFQATS, STVNSAI. The CDR3 is made up of 12 amino acids. Trimming shortened V by 3 bases and J by 3 bases, and 6 bases separated the two germline ends. Here the CDR3 reads CGASPLYAEQFF. The covered CDR3 bases are TGTGGTGCTAGTCCCCTCTATGCTGAGCAGTTC.

With respect to this clone: Genes here carry mouse names. The sequenced fragment ends 1 residue before the CDR3 boundary, so the rest is inferred from the germline J gene. V gene TRBV13-2 combines with J gene TRBJ2-5; maybe TRBD1 (5 bases). V gave up 0 bases and J gave up 4 bases, with 9 bases separating them. The germline V gene has CDR1 NNHNN and CDR2 SYGAGS (reference sequence). The CDR3 spans 14 residues. This CDR3 is CASGDAPGKDTQYF. The sequenced part of the CDR3 DNA is TGTGCCAGCGGTGATGCACCAGGGAAAGACACCCAGTAC.

In regard to this clone: The gene symbols are mouse symbols. CDR3 DNA (partial): TGTGCCAGCAGTCCGGCGTCTGGAAATACGCTCTAT. Its protein product is CASSPASGNTLY. The CDR3, in full, reads CASSPASGNTLYF. The chain has TRBV26 and TRBJ1-3, with D unclear. The read terminates 1 residue ahead of where the CDR3 ends, so the germline J gene completes it. Germline lookup yields CDR1 KGHPV and CDR2 FQNQEV (reference sequence). CDR3 length equals 13 residues. V dropped 4 bases and J dropped 1 base, with 5 bases sitting between them.

This clone came up a few times. Gene names are mouse gene names. The read terminates 1 residue ahead of where the CDR3 ends, so the germline J gene completes it. The rearrangement uses TRBV16 and TRBJ1-3; D remains ambiguous. The germline V gene has CDR1 SGHSA and CDR2 FRNQAP. Trimming stripped 2 bases from V and 0 bases from J, with 5 bases between. This CDR3 has 14 amino acids. CDR3 DNA (partial): TGTGCAAGCAGCTTAACGAATTCTGGAAATACGCTCTAT. Translating it yields CASSLTNSGNTLY. Given in full, the CDR3 is CASSLTNSGNTLYF.

As regards this clone: The junction departs from the called germline gene at one end, perhaps through a read error. Here the gene names and germline are mouse. The read ends 1 residue before the CDR3 terminus; that terminus is restored from the germline J gene. Other DNA sequences within the sample encode an identical CDR3. The chain has TRBV13-2 and TRBJ2-1; 7 nucleotides align to TRBD1. The CDR3 loop spans 16 amino acids. Germline CDR1 is NNHNN and CDR2 is SYGAGS (reference sequence). Partial CDR3 DNA: TGTGCCAGCGGTGATAGTGGGGACAGAACTTATGCCGAGCAGTTC. As protein: CASGDSGDRTYAEQF. The entire CDR3 protein is CASGDSGDRTYAEQFF.

This clone was picked up one time. Gene names are the mouse ones. The read finishes 1 residue shy of the CDR3 end, and the germline J gene is used to complete it. The chain combines TRBV19 with TRBJ1-3; 7 nucleotides line up with TRBD1. Germline V gene sequence: CDR1 FNHDT, CDR2 SITEND (reference sequence). The J segment lost 2 bases and the V segment lost 5 bases, leaving 4 bases of the junction unmatched. This CDR3 is built from 14 residues. CDR3 DNA (partial): TGTGCCAGCAGGTCACAGGGGCCTGGAAATACGCTCTAT. Amino acid sequence: CASRSQGPGNTLY. The full-length CDR3 reads as CASRSQGPGNTLYF.

A word on this clone: Gene and germline names: mouse. CDR3: CASSLSGFQNTLYF. CDR3 DNA (partial): TGTGCCAGCAGTCTGTCAGGGTTTCAAAACACCTTGTAC. This sequence joins TRBV26 and TRBJ2-4, with unresolved D. The read falls 1 residue short of the CDR3 end, and the missing part is taken from the germline J gene. CDR3 length equals 14 residues. Germline V lookup: CDR1 KGHPV, CDR2 FQNQEV (reference sequence). Trimming removed 0 bases at V and 2 bases at J, with 6 bases between.

With respect to this clone: Mouse gene names apply. Read sequence stops 1 residue before the CDR3 end, and the germline J gene provides the missing end. The chain uses TRBV1 and TRBJ1-1; D is perhaps TRBD1 (5 bases). The length of the CDR3 is 13 residues. CDR1 and CDR2 from the germline V gene are NSQYPW and LRSPGD (reference sequence). Trimming took 6 bases from V and 4 from J, leaving 12 bases between them. The DNA read from the CDR3 is TGCACCTGCAGCCGGGGGTCCGGCACAGAAGTCTTC. Its translation: CTCSRGSGTEVF. The full CDR3 protein reads CTCSRGSGTEVFF.

This clone counts as large. Gene names and germline refer to mouse. The observed sequence ends 1 residue before the CDR3 terminus, with the missing tail filled in from the germline J gene. This sequence joins TRBV16 and TRBJ1-3, with 10 bases aligning to TRBD1. J lost 2 bases, V lost 4 bases, and 5 bases had no gene match. CDR3 length: 16 amino acids. CDR1 is SGHSA, CDR2 FRNQAP, per germline. The part of the CDR3 DNA that was read is TGTGCAAGCAGCTCGACCGGGACAGGGGCTGGAAATACGCTCTAT. It translates to CASSSTGTGAGNTLY. The CDR3 in full is CASSSTGTGAGNTLYF.

Details on this clone: Gene and germline names: mouse. Read data end 1 residue before the CDR3 end; the end is taken from the germline J gene. The chain carries TRBV15 and TRBJ1-1; D remains ambiguous. The germline CDR1 and CDR2 sequences are SGHND and FRSKSL. The ends were cut back, 6 bases at V and 0 bases at J, with 8 bases in the middle. The CDR3 sequence is 13 residues long. The CDR3 loop is CASSRQANTEVFF. CDR3 DNA, as far as it was read: TGTGCCAGCAGCCGACAAGCAAACACAGAAGTCTTC.

Worth noting for this clone: Gene and germline names: mouse. Read sequence stops 1 residue before the CDR3 end, and the germline J gene provides the missing end. This chain links TRBV12-1 with TRBJ2-5; D gene unclear. Deletions cut 2 bases from V and 0 bases from J, with 8 bases between. CDR1 SGHSN and CDR2 HYEKVE come from the germline V gene. This CDR3 is built from 14 residues. CDR3 DNA (partial): TGTGCCAGCTCTCGCACACTTAACCAAGACACCCAGTAC. Encoded protein: CASSRTLNQDTQY. The entire CDR3 sequence reads CASSRTLNQDTQYF.

This clone was observed a few times. The genes are named according to mouse. The read stops 1 residue short of the end of the CDR3; the missing end is completed from the germline J gene. V usage is TRBV16 and J usage is TRBJ1-2, with a weak D call TRBD1 (5 bases). Looked up from germline, CDR1 is SGHSA and CDR2 is FRNQAP. This CDR3 is built from 13 residues. Trimming took off 2 bases at V and 1 base at J, with 5 bases between the two ends. The covered CDR3 bases are TGTGCAAGCAGCTTACAGGGAAACTCCGACTACACC. Its translation: CASSLQGNSDYT. The whole CDR3 protein is CASSLQGNSDYTF. Full variable domain (missing parts from reference TRBV16 and TRBJ1-2): NAGVIQTPRHKVTGKGQEATLWCEPISGHSAVFWYRQTIVQGLEFLTYFRNQAPIDDSGMPKERFSAQMPNQSHSTLKIQSTQPQDSAVYLCASSLQGNSDYTFGSGTRLLVI.

Points on this clone: The gene symbols are mouse symbols. The observed sequence ends 1 residue before the CDR3 terminus, with the missing tail filled in from the germline J gene. The rearrangement links TRBV13-1 to TRBJ1-1; tentatively, D is TRBD1 (5 bases). Germline values: CDR1 NSHNY, CDR2 SYGAGN. The CDR3 has 15 residues. V was shortened by 0 bases and J by 0 bases, with 9 bases between the two germline ends. Incomplete CDR3 DNA: TGTGCCAGCAGTGATGGGCCAGGGTCAAACACAGAAGTCTTC. Translation gives CASSDGPGSNTEVF. From start to end, the CDR3 is CASSDGPGSNTEVFF.

In this sample, this clone turned up a few times. The genes and germline here are from mouse. The read stops 1 residue short of the end of the CDR3; the missing end is completed from the germline J gene. V and J are TRBV3 and TRBJ2-7; possible D gene TRBD2, 6 bases. CDR3 length: 14 residues. Germline CDR1 is SNHLY and CDR2 is FYNGKV (reference sequence). The V and J ends lost 4 bases and 2 bases respectively, with 12 bases between them. Partial CDR3 DNA: TGTGCCAGCAGCTCCCCGGGGGGACCCTATGAACAGTAC. Residues: CASSSPGGPYEQY. The whole CDR3 is CASSSPGGPYEQYF. The variable domain in full, with the rest retrieved from reference TRBV3 and TRBJ2-7, is GPKVLQIPSHQIIDMGQMVTLNCDPVSNHLYFYWYKQILGQQMEFLVNFYNGKVMEKSKLFKDQFSVERPDGSYFTLKIQPTALEDSAVYFCASSSPGGPYEQYFGPGTRLTVL.

Points on this clone: Mouse gene names apply. CDR3 protein: CASSRDWGYAEQFF. The CDR3 DNA, read in part, is TGTGCCAGCTCCCGGGACTGGGGATATGCTGAGCAGTTC. The rearrangement joins TRBV12-1 to TRBJ2-1; TRBD2 agrees at 10 bases. The CDR3 goes on 1 residue after the read ends, and that part is filled in from the germline J gene. CDR1 and CDR2 (germline): SGHSN, HYEKVE. This CDR3 is 14 amino acids long. V gave up 4 bases and J gave up 4 bases; unmatched junction bases: 3.

Details on this clone: Gene names denote mouse genes. The read finishes 1 residue shy of the CDR3 end, and the germline J gene is used to complete it. This chain links TRBV16 with TRBJ1-4, with TRBD1 matching 8 bases. Germline-derived CDR1 and CDR2 are SGHSA and FRNQAP. Losses at the gene ends were 2 bases for V and 7 bases for J; bases not matched to a gene: 6. The CDR3 totals 15 residues. CDR3 DNA, as far as it was read: TGTGCAAGCAGCTTACGGCAGGGGGCGAGCGAAAGATTATTT. Its translation: CASSLRQGASERLF. The entire CDR3 protein reads CASSLRQGASERLFF.

This clone was counted between two and nine times. The listed genes are named as in mouse. The read is 1 residue too short to cover the CDR3 end, so that end is filled in from the germline J gene. The J gene is TRBJ2-3, the V gene TRBV13-1, with a weak D call TRBD1 (6 bases). The germline gives CDR1 NSHNY, CDR2 SYGAGN. The CDR3 runs to 13 residues. V dropped 6 bases and J dropped 3 bases, with 11 bases sitting between them. Partial CDR3 DNA: TGTGCCAGCAACAGGGAGGGGGCAGAAACGCTGTAT. Amino acid sequence: CASNREGAETLY. The CDR3 in full is CASNREGAETLYF.

A word on this clone: Mouse gene names and germline throughout. The read comes to an end 1 residue before the CDR3 does, leaving the germline J gene to fill in the end. The chain links TRBV12-2 to TRBJ1-1; TRBD1 is a possible D gene (6 bases). Trimming stripped 0 bases from V and 4 bases from J, with 8 bases between. The CDR3 has 13 residues. Germline assignment: CDR1 SGHLS and CDR2 HYDKME. CDR3 residues: CASSLGTITEVFF. The sequenced part of the CDR3 DNA is TGTGCCAGCTCTCTCGGGACAATCACAGAAGTCTTC.

Notes on this clone: Each gene name is a mouse one. The read finishes 1 residue shy of the CDR3 end, and the germline J gene is used to complete it. The V gene is TRBV23, the J gene TRBJ1-3; TRBD1, the table's D call, lacks a check against the DNA. The CDR3 length is 15 residues. Germline loops: CDR1 KGHTA, CDR2 FQNQQP. Partial CDR3 DNA: TGCTCCAGCAGTCAATCGATAGGGTCTGGAAATACGCTCTAT. It codes for CSSSQSIGSGNTLY. The whole CDR3 region reads CSSSQSIGSGNTLYF.

Concerning this clone: Genes and germline come from the mouse. The CDR3 end is not reached by the read, which stops 1 residue before it; the germline J gene fills it in. The chain uses TRBV26 and TRBJ2-1, with 8 bases matching TRBD1. Germline V gene lookup returns CDR1 KGHPV and CDR2 FQNQEV (reference sequence). The CDR3 covers 13 residues. Germline trimming cut 2 bases from V and 6 bases from J; bases unmatched to any gene: 0. The chain's CDR3 is CASSLQGAAEQFF. The DNA read from the CDR3 is TGTGCCAGCAGTCTGCAGGGGGCTGCTGAGCAGTTC.

Notes on this clone: Germline and genes: mouse. The read gets to within 1 residue of the CDR3 end, and the germline J gene fills in the rest. This sequence joins TRBV4 and TRBJ2-7, with TRBD2 matching over 13 bases. The CDR3 consists of 13 residues. Germline values: CDR1 LGHDT, CDR2 YNNKQL (reference sequence). The junction had 1 base not matched to a gene; V was cut back by 4 bases and J by 7 bases. The covered CDR3 bases are TGTGCCAGCAGCTGGGACTGGGGGGGAGAACAGTAC. As protein: CASSWDWGGEQY. The entire CDR3 protein is CASSWDWGGEQYF.

This clone is medium-sized (0.01 to 0.1%) by share. The gene names here belong to mouse. Partial CDR3 DNA: TGTGCCAGCAGTTCCGACAGGGGTTCTGGAAATACGCTCTAT. It translates to CASSSDRGSGNTLY. The full CDR3 protein is CASSSDRGSGNTLYF. V gene TRBV26 combines with J gene TRBJ1-3, with 8 bases matching TRBD1. Read sequence stops 1 residue before the CDR3 end, and the germline J gene provides the missing end. Germline CDR1 reads KGHPV; CDR2 reads FQNQEV (reference sequence). The CDR3 runs to 15 residues. The junction had 3 bases not matched to a gene; V was cut back by 5 bases and J by 0 bases. Full variable domain (outside the CDR3, taken from reference TRBV26 and TRBJ1-3): NSKVIQTPRYLVKGQGQKAKMRCIPEKGHPVVFWYQQNKNNEFKFLINFQNQEVLQQIDMTEKRFSAECPSNSPCSLEIQSSEAGDSALYLCASSSDRGSGNTLYFGEGSRLIVV.

In the case of this clone: Genes and germline come from the mouse. Read data end 1 residue before the CDR3 end; the end is taken from the germline J gene. The gene calls are TRBV26 and TRBJ2-1; tentatively, D is TRBD1 or TRBD2 (5 bases each). V was clipped by 6 bases and J by 3 bases, with 9 bases between them. Germline CDR1 and CDR2: KGHPV and FQNQEV (reference sequence). This CDR3 is built from 13 residues. The part of the CDR3 DNA that was read is TGTGCCAGCAGGGCCGGGACCTATGCTGAGCAGTTC. It encodes CASRAGTYAEQF. The full CDR3 sequence reads CASRAGTYAEQFF.

Concerning this clone: Genes and germline are mouse. Sequencing ends 1 residue short of the CDR3 end; the germline J gene provides the rest. The genes are TRBV4 and TRBJ2-7; D is ambiguous. Germline V CDR1 and CDR2: LGHDT, YNNKQL (reference sequence). Trimming took 4 bases from V and 0 from J, leaving 7 bases between them. This CDR3 has 13 amino acids. CDR3 region: CASSSSGSYEQYF. The covered CDR3 bases are TGTGCCAGCAGCTCCTCGGGCTCCTATGAACAGTAC.

This clone showed up just once. The genes and germline here are from mouse. The read gets to within 1 residue of the CDR3 end, and the germline J gene fills in the rest. The chain uses TRBV12-1 and TRBJ2-4; D unresolved. V was clipped by 4 bases and J by 4 bases, with 8 bases between them. Germline assignment: CDR1 SGHSN and CDR2 HYEKVE. CDR3 length: 12 amino acids. CDR3 DNA, as far as it was read: TGTGCCAGCTCCCCGCGGGAAAACACCTTGTAC. This gives the protein CASSPRENTLY. The whole CDR3 is CASSPRENTLYF.

As to this clone: Gene names follow the mouse nomenclature. The read finishes 1 residue shy of the CDR3 end, and the germline J gene is used to complete it. V and J are TRBV26 and TRBJ2-1, with 10 nucleotides matching TRBD2. Unmatched junction bases numbered 8, after V lost 3 bases and J lost 3 bases. The CDR3 extends over 17 amino acids. Germline V gene data show CDR1 as KGHPV and CDR2 as FQNQEV (reference sequence). The sequenced part of the CDR3 DNA is TGTGCCAGCAGTCTCCTGACTGGGGGGAGTTTCTATGCTGAGCAGTTC. It is translated as CASSLLTGGSFYAEQF. The complete CDR3 reads CASSLLTGGSFYAEQFF.

Comment on this clone: Gene names are mouse gene names. Incomplete CDR3 DNA: TGTGCCAGCAGGGGACAAAACAACGAAAGATTATTT. Translation: CASRGQNNERLF. The whole CDR3 region reads CASRGQNNERLFF. This chain joins TRBV26 and TRBJ1-4, with a weak D call TRBD1 (6 bases). The read is 1 residue too short to cover the CDR3 end, so that end is filled in from the germline J gene. Germline CDR1 KGHPV, CDR2 FQNQEV (reference sequence). The CDR3 is 13 amino acids. Trimming took 6 bases from V and 4 from J, leaving 9 bases between them.

As concerns this clone: Gene and germline names: mouse. The read comes to an end 1 residue before the CDR3 does, leaving the germline J gene to fill in the end. The chain couples TRBV1 to TRBJ2-7, with a possible D match to TRBD2 (6 bases). Germline CDR1 NSQYPW, CDR2 LRSPGD (reference sequence). This CDR3 is 16 amino acids long. Trimming removed 0 bases from V and 0 bases from J, with 12 bases in between. The covered CDR3 bases are TGCACCTGCAGTGCAGATCAGCTGGGACTCTCCTATGAACAGTAC. It codes for CTCSADQLGLSYEQY. The entire CDR3 reads CTCSADQLGLSYEQYF.